This entry is about one T cell receptor (beta chain). Its antigen remains unknown. These data come from a study of cytomegalovirus exposure and HLA in healthy donors. Vbeta (60) and Jbeta (13) primers were used in the PCR. Profiled with immunoSEQ multiplex PCR; TCRdb holds only in-frame clones, not every one. The repertoire includes roughly 110,000 clones, about four fifths of them detected once, and less than 3.5% sits in the top ten. J gave up 6 bases and V 5 bases, and 6 bases lay outside the gene matches. CDR3 length: 15 amino acids. CDR1 is LNHDA, CDR2 SQIVND, per germline (reference sequence). Study-wide results and limits: Listed as cytomegalovirus-associated were 150 or so TCR beta chains. Per a prior analysis, the majority of TCR beta V segments were productive roughly 87% or roughly 30% of the time.

This chain connects TRBV19 to TRBJ1-6; TRBD1 aligns across 8 bases. Sequencing was done on a sample of PBMCs. This TCR was recovered from a man aged 25 to 45 in good health and CMV-seropositive. This CDR3 reads CASSSRTGLNSPLHF. CDR3 nucleotides: TGTGCCAGTAGTTCACGGACAGGGCTTAATTCACCCCTCCACTTT.